This T cell receptor beta chain was observed in a study of beta chain features in type 1 diabetes. Expressed TCRB transcripts were sequenced because the isolated RNA had all been reverse transcribed beforehand. Method: immunoSEQ multiplex PCR; TCRdb's copy keeps in-frame clones and lacks some. The sample has about 650,000 clones; around 12% are singletons. Germline loops: CDR1 SGHTA, CDR2 FQGNSA. This CDR3 region has 17 residues. Trimming removed 1 base from V and 0 bases from J; junction bases left unmatched: 5. Remarks on this clone: Its antigen is still unknown.

General study findings and limits: Shortening of TCRB CDR3s, moderate but significant, appeared in all four CD4+ subsets of Type 1 diabetes patients.

This receptor was taken from a man younger than 45 with type 1 diabetes. The rearrangement uses TRBV7-2 and TRBJ1-3, with TRBD1 matching over 8 bases. Source material: naive CD4+ T cells from blood. The CDR3 bases are TGTGCCAGCAGCTTAGGGACAGGGTACCTCTCTGGAAACACCATATATTTT. Translating gives CASSLGTGYLSGNTIYF.